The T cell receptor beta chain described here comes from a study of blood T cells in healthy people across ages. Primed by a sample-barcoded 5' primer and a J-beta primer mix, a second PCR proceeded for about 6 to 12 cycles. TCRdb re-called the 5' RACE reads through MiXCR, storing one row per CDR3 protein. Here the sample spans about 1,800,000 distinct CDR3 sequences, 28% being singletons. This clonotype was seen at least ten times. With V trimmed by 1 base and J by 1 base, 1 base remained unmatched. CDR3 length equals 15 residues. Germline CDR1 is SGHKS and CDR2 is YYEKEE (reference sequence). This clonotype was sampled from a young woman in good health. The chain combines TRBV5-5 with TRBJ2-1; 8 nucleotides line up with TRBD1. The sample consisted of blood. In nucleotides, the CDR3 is TGTGCCAGCAGCTTGCAGGGGGCGTCCTACAATGAGCAGTTCTTC. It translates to CASSLQGASYNEQFF.